The TCR beta chain described here comes from a study of radiotherapy plus CTLA-4 blockade in lung cancer. At the level of the study: Overall, around 18% of patients showed an objective response, while approximately 30% attained disease control. Overall study findings and caveats: Expansion of tumor-derived TCR clones was observed in blood after radiotherapy plus ipilimumab. Interferon-beta, together with early blood T cell clone dynamics, reportedly best predicted response.

As for this clone: Its antigen remains unidentified.

Trimming pared 5 bases from V and 0 bases from J, leaving 7 bases between. This CDR3 is built from 14 residues. Germline V gene lookup returns CDR1 SGHVS and CDR2 FQNEAQ. The data were produced by immunoSEQ multiplex PCR, yet TCRdb's version contains in-frame clones alone and is incomplete. Of about 28,000 clones in the sample, approximately 82% were seen once. The material was peripheral blood, obtained from a patient treated with radiotherapy plus ipilimumab. This clonotype originated in a human donor with non-small cell lung cancer who had stable disease on radiotherapy plus ipilimumab. The chain couples TRBV7-8 to TRBJ2-2, with a tentative D call TRBD1 (6 bases). CDR3 protein: CASSGGTNTGELFF. CDR3 coding DNA: TGTGCCAGCAGCGGGGGCACGAACACCGGGGAGCTGTTTTTT.